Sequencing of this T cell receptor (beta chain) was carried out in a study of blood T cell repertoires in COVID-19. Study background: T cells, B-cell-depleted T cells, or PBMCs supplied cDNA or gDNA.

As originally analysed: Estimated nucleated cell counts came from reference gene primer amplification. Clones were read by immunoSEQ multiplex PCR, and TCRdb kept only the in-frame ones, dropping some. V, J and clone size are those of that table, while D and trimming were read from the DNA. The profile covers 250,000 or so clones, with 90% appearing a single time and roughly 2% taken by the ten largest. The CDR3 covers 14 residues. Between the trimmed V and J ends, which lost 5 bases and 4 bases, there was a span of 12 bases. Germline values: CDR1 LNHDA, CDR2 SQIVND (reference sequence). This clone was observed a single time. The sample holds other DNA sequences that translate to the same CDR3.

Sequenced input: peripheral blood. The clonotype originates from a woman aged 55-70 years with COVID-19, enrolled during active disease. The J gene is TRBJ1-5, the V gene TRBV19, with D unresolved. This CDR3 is CASSDTTSNQPQHF. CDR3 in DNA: TGTGCCAGTAGTGACACGACTAGTAATCAGCCCCAGCATTTT.